These 17 T cell receptor beta chains were sequenced from one sample in a study of somatic mutations in cytotoxic T cells in rheumatoid arthritis. Sequencing used immunoSEQ multiplex PCR; TCRdb keeps in-frame clones, though not all of them. The table has about 10,000 clones, around 82% seen once. Sequencing input: CD8+ T cells sorted from blood. The receptors stem from an adult with rheumatoid arthritis.

The gene calls are TRBV6-1 and TRBJ2-5; the D is unclear. Germline loops: CDR1 MNHNS, CDR2 SASEGT. V was shortened by 6 bases and J by 4 bases, with 12 bases between the two germline ends. The CDR3 runs to 13 residues. As DNA, the CDR3 is TGTGCCAGCAGGATGGGTCGAGGAGAGACCCAGTACTTC. Amino acid sequence: CASRMGRGETQYF.

About this clone itself: The junction does not match germline at one end; this may be a read error. CDR3 in DNA: TGTGCCAGCAGTTTGACAGGGGGCAACCAGCCCCAGCATTTT. Its translation is CASSLTGGNQPQHF. The chain uses TRBV28 and TRBJ1-5; 10 bases are a match to TRBD1. CDR3 size: 14 residues. Germline V CDR1 and CDR2: MDHEN, SYDVKM.

This clone was found once. In DNA, the CDR3 is TGTGCCAGCATGGGGCGACAGGGCGGGGACACTGAAGCTTTCTTT. Translation: CASMGRQGGDTEAFF. The rearrangement uses TRBV2 and TRBJ1-1, with 7 bases matching TRBD1. Germline V gene sequence: CDR1 SNHLY, CDR2 FYNNEI. The CDR3 has 15 residues. V lost 7 bases and J lost 3; bases outside the gene matches: 11.

The chain joins TRBV6-1 to TRBJ2-1; D may be TRBD1 (6 bases). CDR1 MNHNS and CDR2 SASEGT come from the germline V gene. Trimming removed 7 bases at V and 8 bases at J, with 18 bases between. The CDR3 runs 14 residues. The CDR3 sequence is CASKDRLWLDEQFF. In nucleotides, the CDR3 is TGTGCCAGCAAAGACAGGCTCTGGTTGGATGAGCAGTTCTTC.

A word on this clone: Other DNA variants within this sample encode the same CDR3. The chain couples TRBV19 to TRBJ2-7; TRBD2 agrees at 8 bases. CDR3 length: 15 amino acids. The germline CDR1 and CDR2 sequences are LNHDA and SQIVND (reference sequence). V was pared by 3 bases and J by 0 bases, with 4 bases of the junction left unmatched. CDR3 bases: TGTGCCAGTAGTATTGAGGCGGGGGGCTCCTACGAGCAGTACTTC. This codes for CASSIEAGGSYEQYF.

This rearrangement joins TRBV19 to TRBJ2-1; 7 nucleotides agree with TRBD1. Germline loops: CDR1 LNHDA, CDR2 SQIVND (reference sequence). CDR3 length equals 13 residues. The V segment lost 5 bases and the J segment 7 bases; nucleotides outside the gene matches: 5. In nucleotides, the CDR3 is TGTGCCAGTAGTGCAGGCAGGGGGAATGAGCAGTTCTTC. The encoded protein is CASSAGRGNEQFF.

The chain is built from TRBV27 and TRBJ2-5; the D call may be TRBD1 or TRBD2 (5 bases each). V gave up 2 bases and J gave up 4 bases, with 14 bases separating them. The CDR3 runs 15 residues. The germline V gene encodes CDR1 MNHEY and CDR2 SMNVEV (reference sequence). The CDR3 spells CASSLTGDEGETQYF. As DNA, the CDR3 is TGTGCCAGCAGTTTAACAGGCGATGAGGGAGAGACCCAGTACTTC.

The chain couples TRBV19 to TRBJ1-2, with D possibly being TRBD1 (5 bases). Germline CDR1 LNHDA, CDR2 SQIVND (reference sequence). Trimming took 5 bases from V and 6 from J, leaving 13 bases between them. This CDR3 comprises 13 residues. In DNA form, the CDR3 reads TGTGCCAGTAGTCCGGGACGTGGAAATGGCTACACCTTC. The encoded protein is CASSPGRGNGYTF. Full variable domain (remainder filled in from reference TRBV19 and TRBJ1-2): DGGITQSPKYLFRKEGQNVTLSCEQNLNHDAMYWYRQDPGQGLRLIYYSQIVNDFQKGDIAEGYSVSREKKESFPLTVTSAQKNPTAFYLCASSPGRGNGYTFGSGTRLTVV.

The CDR3 bases are TGTGCCAGCAGTTACTCGAGACTGGGATTGGGTGAGCAGTTCTTC. This sequence encodes CASSYSRLGLGEQFF. The chain is built from TRBV6-5 and TRBJ2-1; D is unresolved. This CDR3 has 15 residues. Per the germline V gene, CDR1 is MNHEY and CDR2 is SVGAGI. V was cut by 0 bases and J by 9 bases, with 15 bases left in between.

CDR3 nucleotide sequence: TGTGCCAGTAGTCCTTCGACAGGGGAGGACGAGCAGTACTTC. Protein product: CASSPSTGEDEQYF. The chain uses TRBV19 and TRBJ2-7, with 8 nucleotides matching TRBD1. The junction had 8 bases not matched to a gene; V was cut back by 5 bases and J by 5 bases. The CDR3 covers 14 residues. Germline CDR1 LNHDA, CDR2 SQIVND (reference sequence). Full variable domain (remainder filled in from reference TRBV19 and TRBJ2-7): DGGITQSPKYLFRKEGQNVTLSCEQNLNHDAMYWYRQDPGQGLRLIYYSQIVNDFQKGDIAEGYSVSREKKESFPLTVTSAQKNPTAFYLCASSPSTGEDEQYFGPGTRLTVT.

The chain carries TRBV9 and TRBJ2-2; tentatively, D is TRBD2 (5 bases). Trimming cost V 4 bases and J 5 bases, with 18 bases left between them. CDR3 length: 16 residues. In germline, CDR1 is SGDLS, CDR2 YYNGEE. CDR3 nucleotides: TGTGCCAGCAGCCTGAACCTGGCCTCGGGAACCGGGGAGCTGTTTTTT. It encodes CASSLNLASGTGELFF.

CDR3 residues: CASSLDESGPSYNEQFF. CDR3 nucleotide sequence: TGTGCCAGCAGCTTGGACGAGTCGGGGCCCTCCTACAATGAGCAGTTCTTC. The V call is TRBV5-6, the J call TRBJ2-1, with D tentatively TRBD1 or TRBD2 (5 bases each). Trimming left V 0 bases short and J 0 bases short, with 13 bases between. Germline V lookup: CDR1 SGHDT, CDR2 YYEEEE. The CDR3 totals 17 residues.

The chain recombines TRBV10-1 with TRBJ2-7; 8 nucleotides align to TRBD1. This CDR3 has 13 amino acids. The germline V gene has CDR1 WNHNN and CDR2 SYGVQD (reference sequence). Trimming took 6 bases from V and 2 from J; bases not matched to a gene: 3. This chain's CDR3 is CASRLDRAYEQYF. DNA of the CDR3: TGCGCCAGCAGACTGGACAGGGCCTACGAGCAGTACTTC.

The genes are TRBV6-4 and TRBJ2-3; the D gene is possibly TRBD2 (5 bases). There are 16 residues in the CDR3. CDR1 MRHNA and CDR2 SNTAGT come from the germline V gene. V was pared by 5 bases and J by 1 base, with 16 bases between. CDR3 sequence reads: CASSSESAGGTDTQYF. The CDR3 DNA follows: TGTGCCAGCAGTTCCGAGTCGGCCGGGGGCACAGATACGCAGTATTTT.

V gene TRBV5-5 combines with J gene TRBJ1-2, with D tentatively TRBD1 (5 bases). Trimming shortened V by 1 base and J by 7 bases, and 8 bases separated the two germline ends. This CDR3 is 12 amino acids long. The V gene's germline CDR1 is SGHKS and CDR2 YYEKEE (reference sequence). CDR3 loop: CASSLLGTGYTF. DNA of the CDR3: TGTGCCAGCAGCTTGCTGGGGACTGGCTACACCTTC.

The chain recombines TRBV6-5 with TRBJ1-2, with TRBD1 identical over 12 bases. The CDR3 is 15 amino acids. Germline CDR1 reads MNHEY; CDR2 reads SVGAGI. V lost 6 bases, J lost 2 bases, and 4 bases stayed unmatched. The CDR3 DNA sequence: TGTGCCAGCAGCCCGGGACAGGGGGCGAACTATGGCTACACCTTC. Its translation is CASSPGQGANYGYTF.

The chain joins TRBV7-9 to TRBJ1-2, with 7 bases matching TRBD1. Germline-derived CDR1 and CDR2 are SEHNR and FQNEAQ (reference sequence). V gave up 0 bases and J gave up 6 bases; unmatched junction bases: 16. The CDR3 is made up of 18 amino acids. The CDR3 nucleotides read TGTGCCAGCAGCTTAGCATGGGCCATAGGGACAGAATCTAATGGCTACACCTTC. Amino acid sequence: CASSLAWAIGTESNGYTF.